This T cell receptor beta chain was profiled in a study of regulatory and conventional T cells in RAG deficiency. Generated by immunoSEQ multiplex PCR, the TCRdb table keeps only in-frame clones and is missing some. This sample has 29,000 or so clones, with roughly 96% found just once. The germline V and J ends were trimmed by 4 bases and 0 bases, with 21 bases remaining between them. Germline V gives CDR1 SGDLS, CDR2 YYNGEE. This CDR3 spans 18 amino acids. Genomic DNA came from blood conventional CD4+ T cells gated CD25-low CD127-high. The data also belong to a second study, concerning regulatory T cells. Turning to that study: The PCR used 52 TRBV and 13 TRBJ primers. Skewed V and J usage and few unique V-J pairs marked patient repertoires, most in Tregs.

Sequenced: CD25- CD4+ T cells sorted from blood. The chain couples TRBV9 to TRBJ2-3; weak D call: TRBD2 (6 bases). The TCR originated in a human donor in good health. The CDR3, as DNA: TGTGCCAGCAGCCCCCGGGGGTCGATTACATCTAGCACAGATACGCAGTATTTT. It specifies CASSPRGSITSSTDTQYF.